The 20 T cell receptor beta chains reported below all come from one sample, sequenced in a study of T cell changes during pregnancy in multiple sclerosis. The data were produced by immunoSEQ multiplex PCR, yet TCRdb's version contains in-frame clones alone and is incomplete. Among more than 35,000 clones listed, around 89% were seen once. The starting material was CD8+ T cells from peripheral blood mononuclear cells, obtained after pregnancy. Receptors were obtained from a female donor in good health, enrolled as a control in a pregnancy study.

This chain uses TRBV30 with TRBJ2-1; 9 positions agree with TRBD2. The germline gives CDR1 GTSNPN, CDR2 SVGIG (reference sequence). The junction had 9 bases not matched to a gene; V was cut back by 6 bases and J by 6 bases. The CDR3 is 14 residues long. CDR3 region: CACHPGLAFNEQFF. As DNA, the CDR3 is TGTGCCTGCCATCCGGGACTAGCTTTCAATGAGCAGTTCTTC.

This clone has a single count. As DNA, the CDR3 is TGTGCCAGCAGCTTCGTCAGGGTGAGCGGGGAGCTGTTTTTT. This sequence encodes CASSFVRVSGELFF. The J gene is TRBJ2-2, the V gene TRBV7-2; a possible D gene is TRBD1 (5 bases). This CDR3 has 14 amino acids. The germline V gene encodes CDR1 SGHTA and CDR2 FQGNSA. Trimming pared 3 bases from V and 7 bases from J, leaving 12 bases between.

This clone appeared once. The same CDR3 arises from other DNA sequences in this sample as well. The chain couples TRBV27 to TRBJ1-6; D uncertain. Germline lookup yields CDR1 MNHEY and CDR2 SMNVEV (reference sequence). The V end lost 4 bases, the J end lost 7 bases, and 11 bases lay between the germline ends. The length of the CDR3 is 14 residues. The CDR3 loop reads CASSSGQVNSPLHF. In DNA form, the CDR3 reads TGTGCCAGCAGTTCTGGCCAGGTCAATTCACCCCTCCACTTT.

CDR3 region: CASSPRDNYGYTF. The CDR3 coding sequence is TGTGCCAGCAGCCCCCGGGATAACTATGGCTACACCTTC. V is TRBV9 and J is TRBJ1-2; D gene uncertain. Looked up from germline, CDR1 is SGDLS and CDR2 is YYNGEE. The germline V and J ends were trimmed by 4 bases and 1 base, with 8 bases remaining between them. The CDR3 sequence is 13 residues long. The entire variable domain, with the rest obtained from reference TRBV9 and TRBJ1-2, is as follows: DSGVTQTPKHLITATGQRVTLRCSPRSGDLSVYWYQQSLDQGLQFLIQYYNGEERAKGNILERFSAQQFPDLHSELNLSSLELGDSALYFCASSPRDNYGYTFGSGTRLTVV.

The rearrangement uses TRBV7-9 and TRBJ2-3; 8 bases map to TRBD2. The junction had 13 bases not matched to a gene; V was cut back by 5 bases and J by 6 bases. The CDR3 length is 16 residues. Germline loops: CDR1 SEHNR, CDR2 FQNEAQ (reference sequence). CDR3 residues: CASSPQAGETRDTQYF. The DNA for the CDR3 is TGTGCCAGCAGCCCCCAAGCGGGGGAAACGAGGGATACGCAGTATTTT.

CDR3 DNA sequence: TGTGCCAGCAGTTGGGGCTCTACCTCCTACGAGCAGTACTTC. The encoded protein is CASSWGSTSYEQYF. The rearrangement joins TRBV6-6 to TRBJ2-7, with D possibly matching TRBD1 (5 bases). This CDR3 region has 14 residues. V was shortened by 4 bases and J by 0 bases, with 10 bases between the two germline ends. Germline V gene sequence: CDR1 MNHNY, CDR2 SVGAGI (reference sequence).

This chain links TRBV2 with TRBJ2-1; no clear D. The germline gives CDR1 SNHLY, CDR2 FYNNEI. Trimming removed 4 bases at V and 8 bases at J, with 12 bases between. The CDR3 contains 13 residues. DNA of the CDR3: TGTGCCAGCAGTGTGGGTAGCAGCCATGAGCAGTTCTTC. It encodes CASSVGSSHEQFF.

The chain couples TRBV11-2 to TRBJ1-6; D is unclear. CDR3 length: 15 residues. V shed 5 bases and J shed 7 bases, with 15 bases lying between them. Germline assignment: CDR1 SGHAT and CDR2 FQNNGV. Here the CDR3 DNA reads TGTGCCAGCAGCCAAGCGGGGTATAGGAATTCACCCCTCCACTTT. It yields the protein CASSQAGYRNSPLHF. Filled out from reference TRBV11-2 and TRBJ1-6, the complete variable domain reads EAGVAQSPRYKIIEKRQSVAFWCNPISGHATLYWYQQILGQGPKLLIQFQNNGVVDDSQLPKDRFSAERLKGVDSTLKIQPAKLEDSAVYLCASSQAGYRNSPLHFGNGTRLTVT.

The chain combines TRBV5-1 with TRBJ2-5, with TRBD1 matching over 11 bases. Trimming removed 3 bases from V and 4 bases from J; junction bases left unmatched: 8. The CDR3 length is 16 residues. The germline V gene has CDR1 SGHRS and CDR2 YFSETQ. The CDR3 loop reads CASSWGDRGTLETQYF. Here the CDR3 DNA reads TGCGCCAGCAGCTGGGGGGACAGGGGGACGCTAGAGACCCAGTACTTC.

CDR3 loop: CASSLETNRGYTF. DNA of the CDR3: TGTGCCAGCAGCTTGGAGACCAATCGGGGCTACACCTTC. The J gene is TRBJ1-2, the V gene TRBV7-9; no reliable D call. The CDR3 has 13 residues. Between the trimmed V and J ends, which lost 3 bases and 8 bases, there was a span of 13 bases. The germline gives CDR1 SEHNR, CDR2 FQNEAQ (reference sequence).

The chain uses TRBV19 and TRBJ2-1, with D possibly TRBD2 on 6 matching bases. Germline CDR1 is LNHDA and CDR2 is SQIVND (reference sequence). The CDR3 consists of 15 residues. V was trimmed by 7 bases and J by 8 bases, leaving 21 bases between them. In DNA form, the CDR3 reads TGTGCCAGTAAACTAGCTCTTGCTTTCAGCGATGAGCAGTTCTTC. This gives the protein CASKLALAFSDEQFF.

The chain joins TRBV5-1 to TRBJ2-2; no clear D gene. There are 14 residues in the CDR3. The V gene's germline CDR1 is SGHRS and CDR2 YFSETQ. Trimming took off 3 bases at V and 1 base at J, with 7 bases between the two ends. The CDR3 DNA follows: TGCGCCAGCAGCTCACGACAGAACACCGGGGAGCTGTTTTTT. Its translation: CASSSRQNTGELFF.

The rearrangement uses TRBV11-2 and TRBJ2-7, with a weak D call TRBD2 (5 bases). Germline V gene data show CDR1 as SGHAT and CDR2 as FQNNGV. V lost 2 bases to trimming and J lost 6 bases, with 8 bases between them. The CDR3 is 12 residues long. The CDR3 protein is CASSLSGGEQYF. For the CDR3, the DNA is TGTGCCAGCAGCTTATCAGGAGGCGAGCAGTACTTC.

This CDR3 is CSVARGLGETQYF. CDR3 DNA: TGCAGCGTTGCTAGAGGGTTGGGGGAGACCCAGTACTTC. The chain couples TRBV29-1 to TRBJ2-5; possible D gene TRBD2, 5 bases. Germline V gene sequence: CDR1 SQVTM, CDR2 ANQGSEA. Trimming pared 4 bases from V and 5 bases from J, leaving 14 bases between. CDR3 length: 13 amino acids.

This clone was found a few times. J is TRBJ2-1 and V is TRBV28, with TRBD2 matching 8 bases. With 0 bases clipped from V and 3 bases from J, the junction kept 1 base outside the gene matches. This CDR3 has 15 amino acids. Germline CDR1 and CDR2: MDHEN and SYDVKM. CDR3 loop: CASSLWTSDYNEQFF. In nucleotides, the CDR3 is TGTGCCAGCAGTTTATGGACTAGCGACTACAATGAGCAGTTCTTC.

This chain joins TRBV28 and TRBJ2-5; 9 nucleotides align to TRBD1. The closer fit of TRBJ2-7 to the DNA end suggests the J call may be wrong. The germline V gene encodes CDR1 MDHEN and CDR2 SYDVKM. This CDR3 region has 15 residues. The CDR3 region is CASSVTGGLTYEQYF. CDR3 sequence (DNA): TGTGCCAGCAGTGTGACAGGGGGTTTGACTTACGAGCAGTACTTC.

The chain is built from TRBV19 and TRBJ2-2; TRBD2 matches at 8 bases. The CDR3 runs to 16 residues. With 10 bases clipped from V and 4 bases from J, the junction kept 14 bases outside the gene matches. Germline CDR1 LNHDA, CDR2 SQIVND (reference sequence). As DNA, the CDR3 is TGTGCCACCTCTGGGTCGGGAGGGTGGCGCACCGGGGAGCTGTTTTTT. Its translation: CATSGSGGWRTGELFF.

The V call is TRBV19, the J call TRBJ2-5; the D gene is possibly TRBD2 (7 bases). V was shortened by 10 bases and J by 7 bases, with 13 bases between the two germline ends. Germline-derived CDR1 and CDR2 are LNHDA and SQIVND (reference sequence). The CDR3 covers 11 residues. In DNA, the CDR3 is TGTGCCACAGTAGGGGGGGGGACCCAGTACTTC. This codes for CATVGGGTQYF.

The rearrangement links TRBV11-2 to TRBJ2-7; a possible D gene is TRBD2 (5 bases). Trimming stripped 7 bases from V and 1 base from J, with 8 bases between. This CDR3 spans 12 amino acids. The germline V gene encodes CDR1 SGHAT and CDR2 FQNNGV. CDR3 in amino acids: CASTGESYEQYF. CDR3 in DNA: TGTGCCAGCACCGGGGAATCCTACGAGCAGTACTTC.

The V gene is TRBV10-1, the J gene TRBJ2-2; 13 bases line up with TRBD2. This CDR3 spans 16 amino acids. Germline V gene sequence: CDR1 WNHNN, CDR2 SYGVQD (reference sequence). The V and J ends lost 10 bases and 3 bases, in that order; junction bases with no gene match: 8. CDR3 in amino acids: CAIRTSGGKYTGELFF. DNA for the CDR3: TGCGCCATAAGGACTAGCGGGGGCAAGTACACCGGGGAGCTGTTTTTT.